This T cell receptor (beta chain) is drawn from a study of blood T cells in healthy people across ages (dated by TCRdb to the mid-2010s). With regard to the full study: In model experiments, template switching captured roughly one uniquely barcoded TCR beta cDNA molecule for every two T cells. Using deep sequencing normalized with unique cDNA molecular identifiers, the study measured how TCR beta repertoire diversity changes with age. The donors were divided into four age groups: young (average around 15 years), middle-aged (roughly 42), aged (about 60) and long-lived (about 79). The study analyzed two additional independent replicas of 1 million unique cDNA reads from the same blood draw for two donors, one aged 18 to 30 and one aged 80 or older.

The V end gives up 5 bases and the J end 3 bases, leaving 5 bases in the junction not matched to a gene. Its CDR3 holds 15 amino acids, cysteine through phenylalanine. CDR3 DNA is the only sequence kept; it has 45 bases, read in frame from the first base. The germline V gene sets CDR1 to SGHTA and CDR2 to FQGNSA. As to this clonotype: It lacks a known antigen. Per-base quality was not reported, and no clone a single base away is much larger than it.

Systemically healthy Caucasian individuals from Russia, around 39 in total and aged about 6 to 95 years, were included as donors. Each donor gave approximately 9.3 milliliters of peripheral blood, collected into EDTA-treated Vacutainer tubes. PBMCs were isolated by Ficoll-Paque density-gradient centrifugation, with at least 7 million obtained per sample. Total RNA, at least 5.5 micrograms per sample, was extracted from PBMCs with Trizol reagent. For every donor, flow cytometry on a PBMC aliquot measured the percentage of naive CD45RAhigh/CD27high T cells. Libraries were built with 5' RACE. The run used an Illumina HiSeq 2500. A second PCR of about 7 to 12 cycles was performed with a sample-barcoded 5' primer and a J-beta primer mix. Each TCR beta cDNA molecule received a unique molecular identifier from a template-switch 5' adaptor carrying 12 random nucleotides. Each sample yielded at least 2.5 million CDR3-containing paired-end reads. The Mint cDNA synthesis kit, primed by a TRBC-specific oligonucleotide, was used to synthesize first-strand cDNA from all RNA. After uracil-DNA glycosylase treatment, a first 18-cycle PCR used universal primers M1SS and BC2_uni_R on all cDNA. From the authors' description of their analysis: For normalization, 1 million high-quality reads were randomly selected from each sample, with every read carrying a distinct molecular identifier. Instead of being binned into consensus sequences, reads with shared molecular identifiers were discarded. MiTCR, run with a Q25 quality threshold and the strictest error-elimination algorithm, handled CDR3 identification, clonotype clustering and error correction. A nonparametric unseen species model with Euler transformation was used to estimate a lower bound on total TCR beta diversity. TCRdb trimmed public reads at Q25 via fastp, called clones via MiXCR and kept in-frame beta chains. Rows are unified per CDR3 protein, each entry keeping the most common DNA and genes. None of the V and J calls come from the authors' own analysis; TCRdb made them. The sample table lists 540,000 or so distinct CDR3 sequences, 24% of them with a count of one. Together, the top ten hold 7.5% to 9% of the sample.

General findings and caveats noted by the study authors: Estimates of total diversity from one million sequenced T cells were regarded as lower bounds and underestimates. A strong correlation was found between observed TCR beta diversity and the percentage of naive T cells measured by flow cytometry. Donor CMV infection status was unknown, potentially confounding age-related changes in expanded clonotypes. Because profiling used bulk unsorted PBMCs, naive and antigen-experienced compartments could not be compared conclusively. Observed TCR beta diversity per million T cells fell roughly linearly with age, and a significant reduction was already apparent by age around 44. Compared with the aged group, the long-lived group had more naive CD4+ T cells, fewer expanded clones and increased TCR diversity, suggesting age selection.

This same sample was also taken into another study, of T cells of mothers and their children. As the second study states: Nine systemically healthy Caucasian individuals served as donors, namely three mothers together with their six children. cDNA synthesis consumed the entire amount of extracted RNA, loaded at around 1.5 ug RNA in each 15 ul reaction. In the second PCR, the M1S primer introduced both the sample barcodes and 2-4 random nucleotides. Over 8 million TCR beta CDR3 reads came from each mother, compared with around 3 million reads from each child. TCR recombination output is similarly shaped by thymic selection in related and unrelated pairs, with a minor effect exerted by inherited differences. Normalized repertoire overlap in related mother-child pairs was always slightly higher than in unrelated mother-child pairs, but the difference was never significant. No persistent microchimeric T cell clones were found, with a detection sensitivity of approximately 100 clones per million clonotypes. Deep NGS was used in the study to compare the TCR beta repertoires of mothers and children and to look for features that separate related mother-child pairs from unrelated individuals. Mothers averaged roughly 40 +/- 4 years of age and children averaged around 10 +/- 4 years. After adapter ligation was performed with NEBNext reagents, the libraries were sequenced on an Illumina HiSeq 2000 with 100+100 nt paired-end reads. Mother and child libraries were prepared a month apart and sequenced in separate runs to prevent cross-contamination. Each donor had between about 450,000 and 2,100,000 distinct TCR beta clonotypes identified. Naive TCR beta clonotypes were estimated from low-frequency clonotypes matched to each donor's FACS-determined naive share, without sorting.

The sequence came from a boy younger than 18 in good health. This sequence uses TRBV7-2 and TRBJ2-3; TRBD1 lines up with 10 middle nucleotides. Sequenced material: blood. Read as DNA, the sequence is TGTGCCAGCAGCAATGACAGGGGGCGGACAGATACGCAGTATTTT. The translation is CASSNDRGRTDTQYF. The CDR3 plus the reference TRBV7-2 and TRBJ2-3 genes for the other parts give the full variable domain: GAGVSQSPSNKVTEKGKDVELRCDPISGHTALYWYRQSLGQGLEFLIYFQGNSAPDKSGLPSDRFSAERTGGSVSTLTIQRTQQEDSAVYLCASSNDRGRTDTQYFGPGTRLTVL.